A selection of T cell receptor beta chains follows, all from one sample in a study of beta chain features in type 1 diabetes. Clones were read by immunoSEQ multiplex PCR, and TCRdb kept only the in-frame ones, dropping some. The sample includes about 190,000 clones, less than 10% of them seen just once. The sample was central memory CD4+ T cells from blood. Source of these receptors: a man aged 18-30 years with type 1 diabetes. Each CDR3 is given without its conserved first and last residue.

j_call v_call cdr3_aa
TRBJ2-5 TRBV7-2 ASSTLAGIQETQY
TRBJ1-4 TRBV18 ASSPSGGGEKLF
TRBJ2-1 TRBV10-3 AIRDRDSYNEQF
TRBJ1-2 TRBV10-3 AISESGQLYGYT
TRBJ2-7 TRBV28 ASRDRGSGEQY
TRBJ2-3 TRBV11-2 ASSPGLAGGTDTQY
TRBJ2-5 TRBV21-1 ASTSKGDRGQEETQY
TRBJ2-3 TRBV7-2 ASSIAYTSTDTQY
TRBJ1-5 TRBV6-6 ASREGGARGNQPQH
TRBJ2-2 TRBV4-2 ASSQEGTLVELF
TRBJ2-5 TRBV7-9 ASSPGQGVRETQY